The rows below give T cell receptor beta chains drawn from one sample of a study of shared clonotypes between healthy human individuals. The data were produced by immunoSEQ multiplex PCR, yet TCRdb's version contains in-frame clones alone and is incomplete. The sample contains under 2,000,000 clones, roughly 95% of which appear only once. Sequencing input: naive CD8+ T cells sorted from blood. Source of these receptors: a man between 18 and 35 years old in good health. Each CDR3 is given with its conserved first and last residue. D genes are given only for firm matches. Clone sizes are given selectively: once, few, many, or a class where the clone is expanded.

size: NA
V: TRBV7-2
J: TRBJ2-7
D: TRBD1
CDR3: CASSLLTTGTAYF
DNA: TGTGCCAGCAGCTTGCTCACTACCGGGACAGCGTACTTC

size: NA
V: TRBV7-9
J: TRBJ1-2
D: TRBD1
CDR3: CASSLGTGVNYGYTF
DNA: TGTGCCAGCAGCTTGGGGACAGGGGTAAACTATGGCTACACCTTC

size: NA
V: TRBV7-9
J: TRBJ1-6
D: NA
CDR3: CASSSNSNSPLHF
DNA: TGTGCCAGCAGCTCAAACAGTAATTCACCCCTCCACTTT

size: once
V: TRBV11-2
J: TRBJ2-3
D: NA
CDR3: CASSPGFEHTQYF
DNA: TGTGCCAGCAGCCCAGGGTTTGAACATACGCAGTATTTT

size: NA
V: TRBV6-1
J: TRBJ2-2
D: NA
CDR3: CASRANTGELFF
DNA: TGTGCCAGCAGAGCGAACACCGGGGAGCTGTTTTTT

size: NA
V: TRBV19
J: TRBJ2-1
D: NA
CDR3: CASSIDLDSYNEQFF
DNA: TGTGCCAGTAGTATCGACCTCGACAGTTACAATGAGCAGTTCTTC

size: NA
V: TRBV4-1
J: TRBJ2-7
D: TRBD2
CDR3: CASSQLAGGKYEQYF
DNA: TGCGCCAGCAGCCAGTTAGCGGGAGGGAAATACGAGCAGTACTTC

size: NA
V: TRBV11-2
J: TRBJ2-3
D: NA
CDR3: CASSFLRGGLDTQYF
DNA: TGTGCCAGCAGCTTTTTGAGGGGGGGCCTGGATACGCAGTATTTT

size: NA
V: TRBV7-2
J: TRBJ2-7
D: NA
CDR3: CASSSPGVPSYEQYF
DNA: TGTGCCAGCAGCTCTCCCGGGGTCCCGTCCTACGAGCAGTACTTC

size: NA
V: TRBV7-2
J: TRBJ2-2
D: NA
CDR3: CASSLYGSGIGELFF
DNA: TGTGCCAGCAGCTTATACGGTAGTGGTATCGGGGAGCTGTTTTTT

size: NA
V: TRBV6-5
J: TRBJ2-7
D: NA
CDR3: CASSPGTYEQYF
DNA: TGTGCCAGCAGCCCGGGGACCTACGAGCAGTACTTC

size: NA
V: TRBV7-3
J: TRBJ2-7
D: TRBD1
CDR3: CASSEGTGAVYEQYF
DNA: TGTGCCAGCAGCGAAGGGACAGGGGCAGTATACGAGCAGTACTTC

size: NA
V: TRBV27
J: TRBJ2-2
D: NA
CDR3: CASSLGVGTGELFF
DNA: TGTGCCAGCAGTTTAGGGGTGGGCACCGGGGAGCTGTTTTTT

size: NA
V: TRBV7-9
J: TRBJ2-5
D: NA
CDR3: CASSLDSEETQYF
DNA: TGTGCCAGCAGCTTAGACAGTGAAGAGACCCAGTACTTC

size: NA
V: TRBV15
J: TRBJ1-1
D: TRBD1
CDR3: CATSPGGENTEAFF
DNA: TGTGCCACCAGCCCAGGGGGCGAGAACACTGAAGCTTTCTTT

size: NA
V: TRBV7-6
J: TRBJ2-7
D: NA
CDR3: CASSLSPEGSYEQYF
DNA: TGTGCCAGCAGCTTATCCCCGGAAGGATCCTACGAGCAGTACTTC

size: NA
V: TRBV6-6
J: TRBJ1-5
D: TRBD1
CDR3: CASNPMGQLSNQPQHF
DNA: TGTGCCAGCAACCCCATGGGACAGCTTAGCAATCAGCCCCAGCATTTT

size: NA
V: TRBV28
J: TRBJ1-1
D: NA
CDR3: CASSLRGVWDTEAFF
DNA: TGTGCCAGCAGTTTACGGGGGGTTTGGGACACTGAAGCTTTCTTT

size: NA
V: TRBV6-5
J: TRBJ1-1
D: NA
CDR3: CASSFRENTEAFF
DNA: TGTGCCAGCAGTTTTCGGGAGAACACTGAAGCTTTCTTT

size: NA
V: TRBV7-8
J: TRBJ2-3
D: NA
CDR3: CASSFLWGADADTQYF
DNA: TGTGCCAGCAGCTTCTTATGGGGGGCCGACGCAGATACGCAGTATTTT

size: NA
V: TRBV9
J: TRBJ2-3
D: NA
CDR3: CASSVGGILSDTQYF
DNA: TGTGCCAGCAGCGTAGGAGGGATCTTATCAGATACGCAGTATTTT

size: NA
V: TRBV7-9
J: TRBJ2-7
D: TRBD1
CDR3: CASSLWDRGSYEQYF
DNA: TGTGCCAGCAGCTTATGGGACAGGGGGTCCTACGAGCAGTACTTC

size: NA
V: TRBV27
J: TRBJ1-5
D: NA
CDR3: CASRRRGFNQPQHF
DNA: TGTGCCAGCAGGAGACGGGGATTCAATCAGCCCCAGCATTTT

size: once
V: TRBV4-1
J: TRBJ2-5
D: TRBD1
CDR3: CASSQVPDRGWETQYF
DNA: TGCGCCAGCAGCCAAGTACCGGACAGGGGGTGGGAGACCCAGTACTTC

size: once
V: TRBV6-1
J: TRBJ2-7
D: NA
CDR3: CASSEERTGSSYEQYF
DNA: TGTGCCAGCAGTGAAGAACGCACAGGGAGCTCCTACGAGCAGTACTTC

size: NA
V: TRBV4-3
J: TRBJ1-1
D: NA
CDR3: CASSQDRGRNTEAFF
DNA: TGCGCCAGCAGCCAAGATCGGGGTAGGAACACTGAAGCTTTCTTT

size: NA
V: TRBV4-1
J: TRBJ2-7
D: NA
CDR3: CASSQVKGYEQYF
DNA: TGCGCCAGCAGCCAAGTCAAGGGTTACGAGCAGTACTTC

size: once
V: TRBV7-8
J: TRBJ1-1
D: NA
CDR3: CASSWPEGNTEAFF
DNA: TGTGCCAGCAGCTGGCCCGAGGGTAACACTGAAGCTTTCTTT

size: NA
V: TRBV7-9
J: TRBJ2-1
D: TRBD2
CDR3: CASSSRTSGSSYNEQFF
DNA: TGTGCCAGCAGCTCGAGGACTAGCGGGAGCTCCTACAATGAGCAGTTCTTC

size: NA
V: TRBV19
J: TRBJ2-7
D: NA
CDR3: CASSLQTPYEQYF
DNA: TGTGCCAGTAGTCTCCAGACCCCCTACGAGCAGTACTTC

size: NA
V: TRBV30
J: TRBJ2-1
D: TRBD1
CDR3: CAWSVSPGQGNEQFF
DNA: TGTGCCTGGAGTGTATCCCCGGGACAGGGAAATGAGCAGTTCTTC

size: NA
V: TRBV11-2
J: TRBJ1-2
D: NA
CDR3: CASSLGPRHLEGYTF
DNA: TGTGCCAGCAGCCTAGGACCCCGACATTTGGAAGGCTACACCTTC

size: NA
V: TRBV6-5
J: TRBJ2-1
D: TRBD2
CDR3: CASRDTSGSRNEQFF
DNA: TGTGCCAGCAGGGATACTAGCGGGAGTCGTAATGAGCAGTTCTTC

size: NA
V: TRBV27
J: TRBJ2-2
D: NA
CDR3: CASSLSWGEAGRTGELFF
DNA: TGTGCCAGCAGTTTATCGTGGGGAGAGGCGGGTCGAACCGGGGAGCTGTTTTTT

size: once
V: TRBV2
J: TRBJ1-2
D: NA
CDR3: CASIQSRVTQGNGYTF
DNA: TGTGCCAGCATTCAGTCGAGGGTAACCCAAGGGAATGGCTACACCTTC

size: once
V: TRBV7-2
J: TRBJ2-3
D: NA
CDR3: CASSQLVATDTQYF
DNA: TGTGCCAGCAGCCAACTAGTGGCCACAGATACGCAGTATTTT

size: NA
V: TRBV7-8
J: TRBJ1-2
D: TRBD1
CDR3: CASSSSGTGDGYTF
DNA: TGTGCCAGCAGTTCATCCGGGACAGGGGATGGCTACACCTTC

size: NA
V: TRBV4-1
J: TRBJ2-7
D: TRBD2
CDR3: CASSQDTGTSGTYEQYF
DNA: TGCGCCAGCAGCCAAGATACTGGCACTAGCGGTACCTACGAGCAGTACTTC